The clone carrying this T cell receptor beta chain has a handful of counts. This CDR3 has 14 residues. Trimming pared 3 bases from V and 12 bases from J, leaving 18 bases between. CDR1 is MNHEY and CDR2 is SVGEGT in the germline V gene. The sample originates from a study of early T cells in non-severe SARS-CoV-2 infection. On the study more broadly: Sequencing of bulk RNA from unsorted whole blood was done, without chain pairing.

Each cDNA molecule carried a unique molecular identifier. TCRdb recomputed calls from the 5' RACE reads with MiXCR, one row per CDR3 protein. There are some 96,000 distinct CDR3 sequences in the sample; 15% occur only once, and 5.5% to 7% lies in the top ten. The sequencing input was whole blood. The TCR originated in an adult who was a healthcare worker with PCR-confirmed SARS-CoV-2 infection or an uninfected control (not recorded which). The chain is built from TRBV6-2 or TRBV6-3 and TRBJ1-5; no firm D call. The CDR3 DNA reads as TGTGCCAGCAGTTATTCGGTCGCCCGAGGACTCCAGCATTTT. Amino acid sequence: CASSYSVARGLQHF.